A single sample is the source of the 30 T cell receptor beta chains below, sequenced in a study of blood T cells in healthy people across ages. PCR was performed a second time for 7 to 11 cycles using a sample-barcoded 5' primer and a J-beta primer mix. Using its own MiXCR run on the 5' RACE reads, TCRdb lists one record per CDR3 protein. This sample has roughly 1,800,000 distinct CDR3 sequences, with about 50% found just once. The sequencing sample was made of blood. The receptors shown here come from a middle-aged woman in good health.

This chain joins TRBV2 and TRBJ1-2; D remains ambiguous. The V gene's germline CDR1 is SNHLY and CDR2 FYNNEI. This CDR3 has 14 amino acids. V was shortened by 4 bases and J by 4 bases, with 13 bases between the two germline ends. The CDR3 spells CASSVSVTAYGYTF. The CDR3 region has the DNA TGTGCCAGCAGTGTTTCGGTCACAGCCTATGGCTACACCTTC.

The chain carries TRBV20-1 and TRBJ1-2; D ambiguous. CDR1 DFQATT and CDR2 SNEGSKA come from the germline V gene (reference sequence). Trimming removed 0 bases from V and 5 bases from J, with 19 bases in between. This CDR3 has 16 amino acids. The CDR3, as DNA: TGCAGTGCTAGAGATCGCGCCGCTCCTCTCGTATATGGCTACACCTTC. It specifies CSARDRAAPLVYGYTF.

This clonotype was detected only a few times. This chain uses TRBV4-1 with TRBJ2-5, with 9 bases that match TRBD2. V was clipped by 8 bases and J by 5 bases; unmatched bases: 6. The CDR3 consists of 13 residues. Germline values: CDR1 MGHRA, CDR2 YSYEKL. CDR3 in DNA: TGCGCCAGCGGTAGCGGGGGATCGGAGACCCAGTACTTC. Protein sequence: CASGSGGSETQYF.

A few counts support this clonotype. V and J are TRBV13 and TRBJ2-1; 9 bases align to TRBD2. This CDR3 region has 13 residues. V trimming: 8 bases; J trimming: 12 bases; junction bases outside the gene matches: 11. Germline V gives CDR1 PRHDT, CDR2 FYEKMQ (reference sequence). CDR3 loop: CASPWAGGPSQFF. CDR3 bases: TGTGCCAGCCCCTGGGCGGGGGGGCCCTCGCAGTTCTTC.

This clonotype has a handful of counts. The chain is built from TRBV12-3 or TRBV12-4 and TRBJ2-5, with 7 bases matching TRBD1. Unmatched junction bases numbered 5, after V lost 3 bases and J lost 4 bases. This CDR3 is built from 14 residues. CDR3 in DNA: TGTGCCAGCAGTTTCCGGGGACAGATAGAGACCCAGTACTTC. Protein: CASSFRGQIETQYF.

The chain joins TRBV4-1 to TRBJ1-5; D not certain. The germline V gene has CDR1 MGHRA and CDR2 YSYEKL. This CDR3 spans 16 amino acids. V lost 4 bases to trimming and J lost 0 bases, with 13 bases between them. The CDR3 reads CASSPTVPPSNQPQHF. CDR3 DNA: TGCGCCAGCAGCCCTACGGTACCACCTAGCAATCAGCCCCAGCATTTT.

CDR3 nucleotide sequence: TGTGCCAGCAGCTTAGGTCTCCAGAATAAAAACATTCAGTACTTC. As protein: CASSLGLQNKNIQYF. J is TRBJ2-4 and V is TRBV7-9; no firm D call. The CDR3 has 15 residues. Trimming took off 1 base at V and 4 bases at J, with 11 bases between the two ends. From germline, CDR1 is SEHNR and CDR2 FQNEAQ (reference sequence). Full variable domain (missing parts from reference TRBV7-9 and TRBJ2-4): DTGVSQNPRHKITKRGQNVTFRCDPISEHNRLYWYRQTLGQGPEFLTYFQNEAQLEKSRLLSDRFSAERPKGSFSTLEIQRTEQGDSAMYLCASSLGLQNKNIQYFGAGTRLSVL.

In this sample, this clonotype turned up a few times. The chain carries TRBV27 and TRBJ2-4; D is possibly TRBD2 (5 bases). The J call could be wrong; TRBJ2-7 is a better fit for the DNA end. The V gene's germline CDR1 is MNHEY and CDR2 SMNVEV (reference sequence). The CDR3 totals 15 residues. CDR3 sequence (DNA): TGTGCCAGCAGTTCCCTGGGCAGCGGCGCCCACGAGCAGTACTTC. Its translation: CASSSLGSGAHEQYF.

With respect to this clonotype: This may come from a read error, since a much larger clone is one base off. This chain joins TRBV5-1 and TRBJ2-1; 7 nucleotides match TRBD1. The germline CDR1 and CDR2 sequences are SGHRS and YFSETQ. The CDR3 sequence is 14 residues long. The CDR3 protein is CTSSVGQANNEQFF. CDR3 in DNA: TGCACCAGCAGCGTAGGACAGGCAAACAATGAGCAGTTCTTC.

The chain carries TRBV7-2 and TRBJ1-2, with 11 bases that match TRBD1. Germline lookup yields CDR1 SGHTA and CDR2 FQGNSA. Trimming removed 4 bases from V and 6 bases from J; junction bases left unmatched: 7. The CDR3 loop spans 15 amino acids. For the CDR3, the DNA is TGTGCCAGCAGCTCTGGCCGGACAGGGGGCCATGGCTACACCTTC. This sequence encodes CASSSGRTGGHGYTF. The whole variable domain, filled in from reference TRBV7-2 and TRBJ1-2, reads GAGVSQSPSNKVTEKGKDVELRCDPISGHTALYWYRQSLGQGLEFLIYFQGNSAPDKSGLPSDRFSAERTGGSVSTLTIQRTQQEDSAVYLCASSSGRTGGHGYTFGSGTRLTVV.

The chain employs TRBV24-1 and TRBJ2-1; maybe TRBD1 (6 bases). Looked up from germline, CDR1 is KGHDR and CDR2 is SFDVKD. The CDR3 covers 14 residues. V gave up 1 base and J gave up 9 bases, with 12 bases separating them. The CDR3 DNA reads as TGTGCCACCAGTGATTTAGGCAGGGGTGCTGAGCAGTTCTTC. The encoded protein is CATSDLGRGAEQFF.

The chain recombines TRBV9 with TRBJ2-3; 15 bases match TRBD2. The junction had 5 bases not matched to a gene; V was cut back by 2 bases and J by 1 base. The CDR3 is 18 amino acids. Germline-derived CDR1 and CDR2 are SGDLS and YYNGEE. The CDR3 DNA is TGTGCCAGCAGCGTCGGACTAGCGGGGGGGCCTGGCACAGATACGCAGTATTTT. Amino acid sequence: CASSVGLAGGPGTDTQYF.

This chain joins TRBV7-2 and TRBJ2-4, with a possible D match to TRBD2 (6 bases). Trimming removed 6 bases from V and 13 bases from J, with 16 bases in between. The germline gives CDR1 SGHTA, CDR2 FQGNSA. The CDR3 spans 12 residues. The CDR3 sequence: CASRRDGAGQYF. CDR3 bases: TGTGCCAGCAGAAGAGATGGGGCGGGGCAGTACTTC.

The J gene is TRBJ1-6, the V gene TRBV4-2; D is uncertain. CDR3 size: 14 residues. The V gene lost 0 bases and the J gene lost 6 bases, with 6 bases spanning the gap. Germline V gene lookup returns CDR1 LGHNA and CDR2 YNFKEQ. This CDR3 reads CASSQDDSNSPLHF. CDR3 coding DNA: TGTGCCAGCAGCCAAGACGATAGTAATTCACCCCTCCACTTT.

The chain combines TRBV20-1 with TRBJ2-1; 9 nucleotides line up with TRBD2. Trimming took 5 bases from V and 4 from J; bases not matched to a gene: 12. Germline V CDR1 and CDR2: DFQATT, SNEGSKA (reference sequence). The CDR3 spans 16 residues. Here the CDR3 reads CSAAAASGASYNEQFF. CDR3 in DNA: TGCAGTGCTGCCGCGGCTAGCGGGGCCTCATACAATGAGCAGTTCTTC.

The V call is TRBV7-9, the J call TRBJ1-4, with a possible D match to TRBD1 (5 bases). The CDR3 loop spans 15 amino acids. The germline gives CDR1 SEHNR, CDR2 FQNEAQ (reference sequence). V dropped 4 bases and J dropped 3 bases, with 12 bases sitting between them. CDR3 loop: CASSSSPRANEKLFF. Written as DNA, the CDR3 is TGTGCCAGCAGCTCATCCCCCAGGGCTAATGAAAAACTGTTTTTT.

The chain recombines TRBV6-5 with TRBJ2-7; 11 nucleotides align to TRBD2. The tail of the sequence fits TRBJ2-5 better, so the J call may be wrong. The CDR3 totals 14 residues. Germline V gene sequence: CDR1 MNHEY, CDR2 SVGAGI. The CDR3 nucleotides are TGTGCCAGCAGACCACTAGCGGGGGATGGGACCCAGTACTTC. This gives the protein CASRPLAGDGTQYF.

The gene calls are TRBV14 and TRBJ2-3, with D unresolved. Germline V gene data show CDR1 as SGHDN and CDR2 as FVKESK. CDR3 size: 13 residues. The V end lost 1 base, the J end lost 11 bases, and 13 bases lay between the germline ends. CDR3 bases: TGTGCCAGCAGCCAAGTCTTCCCTGGGTTGCAGTATTTT. Its protein product is CASSQVFPGLQYF.

The CDR3 reads CASSFGWTGSSYNSPLHF. CDR3 bases: TGTGCCAGCAGTTTTGGCTGGACAGGGAGCTCCTATAATTCACCCCTCCACTTT. The V and J genes are TRBV6-5 and TRBJ1-6; 8 bases match TRBD1. The ends lost 4 bases at V and 0 bases at J; junction bases unmatched: 8. The CDR3 is made up of 18 amino acids. In germline, CDR1 is MNHEY, CDR2 SVGAGI.

CDR3 DNA: TGTGCCAGCAGACCCGGGACGGACCGCTATGGCTACACCTTC. It yields the protein CASRPGTDRYGYTF. The chain carries TRBV6-5 and TRBJ1-2; D might be TRBD1 (5 bases). V was pared by 6 bases and J by 4 bases, with 15 bases between. The CDR3 consists of 14 residues. The germline gives CDR1 MNHEY, CDR2 SVGAGI.

The CDR3 protein is CATSTDLAGGFTDTQYF. The CDR3 coding sequence is TGTGCCACCAGCACCGATCTAGCGGGGGGTTTTACAGATACGCAGTATTTT. This chain uses TRBV15 with TRBJ2-3; TRBD2 aligns across 11 bases. Trimming removed 4 bases from V and 3 bases from J; junction bases left unmatched: 9. This CDR3 has 17 residues. Germline values: CDR1 LNHNV, CDR2 YYDKDF (reference sequence).

V gene TRBV20-1 combines with J gene TRBJ2-4; D remains ambiguous. This CDR3 is built from 15 residues. V was pared by 0 bases and J by 3 bases, with 12 bases between. Looked up from germline, CDR1 is DFQATT and CDR2 is SNEGSKA (reference sequence). The CDR3 DNA sequence: TGCAGTGCTAGAGATTCAGGCAGGAACAAAAACATTCAGTACTTC. Translated: CSARDSGRNKNIQYF.

This clonotype was detected once. The genes are TRBV18 and TRBJ2-1; tentatively, D is TRBD1 (6 bases). V was clipped by 4 bases and J by 4 bases, with 17 bases between them. The germline gives CDR1 KGHSH, CDR2 LQKENI. The CDR3 runs to 16 residues. CDR3 protein: CASSQRRTADYNEQFF. The CDR3 coding sequence is TGTGCCAGCTCACAACGTAGGACAGCGGATTACAATGAGCAGTTCTTC.

This chain uses TRBV20-1 with TRBJ1-6, with D possibly being TRBD1 (5 bases). Trimming removed 6 bases from V and 5 bases from J, with 20 bases in between. In germline, CDR1 is DFQATT, CDR2 SNEGSKA (reference sequence). This CDR3 contains 16 residues. The chain's CDR3 is CSAALEGRPDNSPLHF. The CDR3 coding sequence is TGCAGTGCCGCCTTGGAGGGGCGGCCCGATAATTCACCCCTCCACTTT.

The gene calls are TRBV7-9 and TRBJ2-7; 8 bases match TRBD1. The closer fit of TRBJ2-5 to the DNA end suggests the J call may be wrong. This CDR3 is built from 14 residues. Germline assignment: CDR1 SEHNR and CDR2 FQNEAQ (reference sequence). Written as DNA, the CDR3 is TGTGCCAGCTTCCGGACAGGGTCGGGAGAGACCCAGTACTTC. Encoded protein: CASFRTGSGETQYF.

The rearrangement links TRBV27 to TRBJ2-3; a possible D gene is TRBD2 (6 bases). Germline V gene data show CDR1 as MNHEY and CDR2 as SMNVEV (reference sequence). This CDR3 is built from 21 residues. The V end was cut by 2 bases, the J end by 1 base, with 28 bases between. CDR3: CASSLRGISSLGGWRTDTQYF. CDR3 sequence (DNA): TGTGCCAGCAGTTTAAGAGGGATATCTAGCCTTGGGGGGTGGCGCACAGATACGCAGTATTTT.

This sequence joins TRBV15 and TRBJ2-7, with 7 bases that match TRBD1. With 7 bases clipped from V and 5 bases from J, the junction kept 8 bases outside the gene matches. The CDR3 spans 13 residues. Germline V CDR1 and CDR2: LNHNV, YYDKDF (reference sequence). CDR3 residues: CATTPGQFHEQYF. CDR3 coding DNA: TGTGCCACCACTCCGGGACAGTTCCACGAGCAGTACTTC. Drawing the rest from reference TRBV15 and TRBJ2-7, the complete variable domain is DAMVIQNPRYQVTQFGKPVTLSCSQTLNHNVMYWYQQKSSQAPKLLFHYYDKDFNNEADTPDNFQSRRPNTSFCFLDIRSPGLGDTAMYLCATTPGQFHEQYFGPGTRLTVT.

Of note for this clonotype: At one boundary the junction diverges from the germline segment, which might be a read error. The chain combines TRBV11-1 with TRBJ2-1; 11 bases agree with TRBD2. This CDR3 has 16 amino acids. From germline, CDR1 is SGHAT and CDR2 FQDESV (reference sequence). The CDR3 region is CASRLIGTSGFNEQFF. In DNA, the CDR3 is TGCGCCAGCAGGCTTATCGGGACTAGCGGCTTCAATGAGCAGTTCTTC.

The CDR3 DNA sequence: TGTGCCAGCAGTTACGGTCGGGACCCCAAGAACAATGAGCAGTTCTTC. Protein product: CASSYGRDPKNNEQFF. The chain combines TRBV6-2 or TRBV6-3 with TRBJ2-1, with D perhaps matching TRBD1 or TRBD2 (5 bases each). In germline, CDR1 is MNHEY, CDR2 SVGEGT. Trimming took off 2 bases at V and 5 bases at J, with 16 bases between the two ends. There are 16 residues in the CDR3.

The gene calls are TRBV6-2 or TRBV6-3 and TRBJ2-7; tentative D call: TRBD1 (6 bases). V was pared by 0 bases and J by 1 base, with 10 bases between. CDR1 and CDR2 from the germline V gene are MNHEY and SVGEGT. This CDR3 is built from 15 residues. The CDR3 DNA follows: TGTGCCAGCAGTTACTCGACAGGCGTATCCTACGAGCAGTACTTC. Translated: CASSYSTGVSYEQYF.